Here is one TCR beta chain with its context. Pooling was applied to second doses at about 4 or about 12 weeks. Clones were read by immunoSEQ multiplex PCR, and TCRdb kept only the in-frame ones, dropping some. Here the sample spans 120,000 or so clones, around 89% being singletons. This sample is drawn from a study of T cell responses to AZD1222 COVID-19 vaccine. This CDR3 region has 15 residues. V was pared by 1 base and J by 6 bases, with 10 bases of the junction left unmatched. The germline V gene encodes CDR1 SQVTM and CDR2 ANQGSEA. This TCR came from an adult who received the AZD1222 COVID-19 vaccine. The chain uses TRBV29-1 and TRBJ1-1; the match to TRBD1 covers 8 bases. Sequencing used peripheral blood, obtained 28 days after the second AZD1222 dose. The CDR3 loop is CSVEGPTGVSSEAFF. Here the CDR3 DNA reads TGCAGCGTTGAAGGACCGACAGGGGTGTCTTCTGAAGCTTTCTTT.